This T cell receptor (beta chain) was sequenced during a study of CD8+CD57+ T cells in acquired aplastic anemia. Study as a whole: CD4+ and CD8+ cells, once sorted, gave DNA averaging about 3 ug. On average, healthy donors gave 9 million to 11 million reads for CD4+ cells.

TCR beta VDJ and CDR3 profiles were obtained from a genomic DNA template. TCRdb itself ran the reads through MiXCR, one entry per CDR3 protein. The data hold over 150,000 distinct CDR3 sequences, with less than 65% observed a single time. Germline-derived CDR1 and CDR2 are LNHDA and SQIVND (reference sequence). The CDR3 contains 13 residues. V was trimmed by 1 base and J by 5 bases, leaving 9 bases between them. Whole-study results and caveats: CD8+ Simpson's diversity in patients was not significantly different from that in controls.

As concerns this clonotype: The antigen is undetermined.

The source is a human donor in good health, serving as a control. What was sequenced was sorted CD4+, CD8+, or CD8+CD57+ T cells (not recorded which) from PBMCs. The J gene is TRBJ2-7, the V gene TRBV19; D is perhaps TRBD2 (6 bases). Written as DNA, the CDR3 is TGTGCCAGTAGTATAGTAGGAGGGGACGAGCAGTACTTC. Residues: CASSIVGGDEQYF.